This T cell receptor beta chain was found in a study of human T cells and chemical hapten exposure. The study's findings and limits: Patch test scores rose with PT1 expanded TCR counts, a positive correlation.

On this clonotype itself: What it binds is not known.

Time point given: patch test 2, 6 weeks after DPC sensitization. Treatment in this sample: therapeutic diphenylcyclopropenone sensitization with weekly scalp DPC. Unfractionated whole blood yielded the extracted total RNA. The germline V gene encodes CDR1 MNHEY and CDR2 SVGEGT. This CDR3 comprises 16 residues. V lost 8 bases to trimming and J lost 0 bases, with 14 bases between them. TCRdb analysed the RACE reads with MiXCR anew, one entry per CDR3 protein. This table has about 42,000 distinct CDR3 sequences, about 9.6% appearing once. This TCR was sampled from a woman between 25 and 40 years old with alopecia areata. Some clones in this sample may be carry-over from other donors' samples. The source material was whole blood, sampled in connection with sensitization to the hapten diphenylcyclopropenone (DPC). The genes are TRBV6-2 or TRBV6-3 and TRBJ2-6; perhaps TRBD1 as D (5 bases). The CDR3 spells CASGARANSGANVLTF. The CDR3 DNA reads TGTGCCAGCGGGGCAAGGGCGAACTCTGGGGCCAACGTCCTGACTTTC.